This record looks at one T cell receptor (beta chain) sequence and its context. Trimming left V 5 bases short and J 4 bases short, with 11 bases between. The CDR3 spans 13 residues. Per germline, CDR1 MNHEY and CDR2 SVGAGI. This record belongs to a study of blood T cell repertoires in COVID-19. At the level of the study: COVID-19 samples from acute and convalescent phases originated in the United States, Italy and Spain. The analysed material was cDNA or gDNA that came from T cells, B-cell-depleted T cells, or PBMCs.

Original methodology: Counts of nucleated cells, estimated from reference gene primer amplification, were obtained. TCRdb keeps only in-frame clones here, not all; method: immunoSEQ multiplex PCR. Clone size and the V and J calls come from that table; the DNA yielded D and trimming. The table lists roughly 77,000 clones, roughly 78% of them singletons. The sample consisted of peripheral blood. This chain joins TRBV6-5 and TRBJ1-2, with D possibly being TRBD1 (6 bases). This receptor was obtained from a man between 60 and 75 years old with active or convalescent COVID-19. CDR3 sequence reads: CASSRTEAYGYTF. CDR3 sequence (DNA): TGTGCCAGCAGTCGGACAGAGGCCTATGGCTACACCTTC.